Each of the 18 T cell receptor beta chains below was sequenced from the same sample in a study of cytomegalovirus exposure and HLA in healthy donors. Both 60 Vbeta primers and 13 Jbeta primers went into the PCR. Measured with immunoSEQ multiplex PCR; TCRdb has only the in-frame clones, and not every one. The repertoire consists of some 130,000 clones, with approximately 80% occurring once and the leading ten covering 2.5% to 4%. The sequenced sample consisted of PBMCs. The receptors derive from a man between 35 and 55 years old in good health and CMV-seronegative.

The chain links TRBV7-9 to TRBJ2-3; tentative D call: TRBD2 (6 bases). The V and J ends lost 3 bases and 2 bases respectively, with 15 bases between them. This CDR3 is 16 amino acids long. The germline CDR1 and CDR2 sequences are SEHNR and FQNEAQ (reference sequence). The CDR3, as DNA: TGTGCCAGCAGCTTCCTCGCGCTAGCGAACACAGATACGCAGTATTTT. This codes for CASSFLALANTDTQYF.

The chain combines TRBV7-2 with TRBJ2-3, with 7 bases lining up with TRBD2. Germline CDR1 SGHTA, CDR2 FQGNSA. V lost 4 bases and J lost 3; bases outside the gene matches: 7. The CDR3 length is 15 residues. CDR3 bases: TGTGCCAGCAGCTCACGGGACTACCGAACAGATACGCAGTATTTT. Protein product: CASSSRDYRTDTQYF.

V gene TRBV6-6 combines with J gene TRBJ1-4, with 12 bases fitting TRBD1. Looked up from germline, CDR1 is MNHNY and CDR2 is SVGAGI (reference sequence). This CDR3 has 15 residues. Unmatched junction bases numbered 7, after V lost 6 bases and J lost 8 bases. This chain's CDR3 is CASSNGDRGHEKLFF. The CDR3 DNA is TGTGCCAGCAGCAACGGGGACAGGGGGCACGAAAAACTGTTTTTT.

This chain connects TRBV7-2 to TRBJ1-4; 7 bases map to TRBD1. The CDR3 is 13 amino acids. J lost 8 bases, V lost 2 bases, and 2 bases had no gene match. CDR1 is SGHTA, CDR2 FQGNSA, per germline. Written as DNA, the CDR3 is TGTGCCAGCAGCTTATCCAGGGGGGAAAAACTGTTTTTT. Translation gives CASSLSRGEKLFF.

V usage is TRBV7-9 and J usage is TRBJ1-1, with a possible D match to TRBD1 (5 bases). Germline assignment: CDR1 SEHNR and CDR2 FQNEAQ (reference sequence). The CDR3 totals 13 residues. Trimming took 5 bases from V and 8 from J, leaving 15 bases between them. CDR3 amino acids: CASSRSGTSEAFF. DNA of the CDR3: TGTGCCAGCAGCCGTAGCGGGACCTCCGAAGCTTTCTTT. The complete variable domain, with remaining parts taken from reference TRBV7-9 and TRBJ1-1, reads DTGVSQNPRHKITKRGQNVTFRCDPISEHNRLYWYRQTLGQGPEFLTYFQNEAQLEKSRLLSDRFSAERPKGSFSTLEIQRTEQGDSAMYLCASSRSGTSEAFFGQGTRLTVV.

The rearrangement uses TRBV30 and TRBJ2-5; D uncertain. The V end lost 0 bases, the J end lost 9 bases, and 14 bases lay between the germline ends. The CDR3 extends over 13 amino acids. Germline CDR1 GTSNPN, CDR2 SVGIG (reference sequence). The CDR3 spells CAWSVVGHGPQYF. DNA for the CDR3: TGTGCCTGGAGTGTAGTGGGCCATGGGCCCCAGTACTTC.

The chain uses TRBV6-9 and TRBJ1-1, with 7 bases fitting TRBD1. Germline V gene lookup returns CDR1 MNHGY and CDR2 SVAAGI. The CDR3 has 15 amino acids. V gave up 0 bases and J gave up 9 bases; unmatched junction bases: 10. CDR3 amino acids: CASSYSVTGALKAFF. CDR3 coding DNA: TGTGCCAGCAGTTATTCGGTTACAGGGGCGTTGAAAGCTTTCTTT.

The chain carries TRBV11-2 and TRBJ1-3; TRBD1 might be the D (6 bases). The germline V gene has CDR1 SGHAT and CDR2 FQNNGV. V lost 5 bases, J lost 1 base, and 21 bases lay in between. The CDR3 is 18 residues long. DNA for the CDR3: TGTGCCAGCAGCCCCTGGACAGATTTACCTTCTTCTGGAAACACCATATATTTT. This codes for CASSPWTDLPSSGNTIYF.

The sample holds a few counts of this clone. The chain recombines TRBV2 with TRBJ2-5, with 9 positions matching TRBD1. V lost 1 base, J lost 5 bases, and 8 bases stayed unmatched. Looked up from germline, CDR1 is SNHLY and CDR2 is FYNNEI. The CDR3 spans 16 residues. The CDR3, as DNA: TGTGCCAGCAGTGAAGATTACAGGGGGCGCGGGGAGACCCAGTACTTC. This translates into CASSEDYRGRGETQYF.

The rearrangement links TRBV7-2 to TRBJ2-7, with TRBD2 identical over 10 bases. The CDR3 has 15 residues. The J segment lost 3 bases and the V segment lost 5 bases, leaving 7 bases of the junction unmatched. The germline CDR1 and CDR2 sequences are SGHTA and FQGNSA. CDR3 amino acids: CASSLAGLASYEQYF. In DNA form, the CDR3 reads TGTGCCAGCAGCCTGGCGGGACTAGCGAGCTACGAGCAGTACTTC.

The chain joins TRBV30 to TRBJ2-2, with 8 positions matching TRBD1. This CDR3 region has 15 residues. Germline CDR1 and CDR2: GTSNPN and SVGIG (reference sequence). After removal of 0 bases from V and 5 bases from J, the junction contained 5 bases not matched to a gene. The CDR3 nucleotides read TGTGCCTGGAGTGTACGGACAGGGTCTACCGGGGAGCTGTTTTTT. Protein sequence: CAWSVRTGSTGELFF.

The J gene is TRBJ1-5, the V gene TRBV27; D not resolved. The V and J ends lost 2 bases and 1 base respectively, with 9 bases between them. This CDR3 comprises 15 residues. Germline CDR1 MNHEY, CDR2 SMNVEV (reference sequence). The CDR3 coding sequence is TGTGCCAGCAGTTTAAGAGGGCTAAGCAATCAGCCCCAGCATTTT. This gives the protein CASSLRGLSNQPQHF.

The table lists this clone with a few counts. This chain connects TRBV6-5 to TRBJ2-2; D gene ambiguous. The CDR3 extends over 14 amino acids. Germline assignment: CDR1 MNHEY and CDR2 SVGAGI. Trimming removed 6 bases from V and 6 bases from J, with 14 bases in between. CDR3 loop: CASSPLPIAGELFF. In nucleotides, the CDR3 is TGTGCCAGCAGCCCACTCCCCATTGCCGGGGAGCTGTTTTTT.

The CDR3 DNA is TGTGCCAGCAGCTCGATAACCCCTGGGCGAGCCCAAGAGACCCAGTACTTC. As protein: CASSSITPGRAQETQYF. The V gene is TRBV11-3, the J gene TRBJ2-5; D is unresolved. Germline loops: CDR1 SGHNT, CDR2 YENEEA. This CDR3 has 17 residues. Deletions cut 4 bases from V and 1 base from J, with 19 bases between.

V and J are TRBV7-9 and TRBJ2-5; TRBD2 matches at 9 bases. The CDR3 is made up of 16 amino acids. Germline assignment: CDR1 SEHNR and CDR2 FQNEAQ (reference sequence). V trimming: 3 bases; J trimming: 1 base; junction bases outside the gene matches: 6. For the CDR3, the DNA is TGTGCCAGCAGCTTGGGTAGCGGGGGACTCCAAGAGACCCAGTACTTC. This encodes CASSLGSGGLQETQYF.

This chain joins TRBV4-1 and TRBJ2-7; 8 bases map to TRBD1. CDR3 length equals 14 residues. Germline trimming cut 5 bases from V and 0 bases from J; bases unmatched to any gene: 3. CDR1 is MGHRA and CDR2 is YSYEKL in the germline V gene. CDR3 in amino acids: CASSSGTGSYEQYF. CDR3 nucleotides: TGCGCCAGCAGCTCCGGGACAGGCTCCTACGAGCAGTACTTC.

The CDR3 loop is CASSSGREFNQPQHF. The CDR3 DNA follows: TGTGCCAGCAGCTCTGGACGGGAATTTAATCAGCCCCAGCATTTT. The chain uses TRBV7-2 and TRBJ1-5; no firm D call. CDR1 and CDR2 (germline): SGHTA, FQGNSA. CDR3 length: 15 residues. The germline V and J ends were trimmed by 4 bases and 4 bases, with 14 bases remaining between them.

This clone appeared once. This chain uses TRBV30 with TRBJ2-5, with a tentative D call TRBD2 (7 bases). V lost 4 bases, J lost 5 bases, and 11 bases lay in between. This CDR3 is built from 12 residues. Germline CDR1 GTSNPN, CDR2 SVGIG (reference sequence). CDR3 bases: TGTGCCTGGACAGGGGAGGGGGAGACCCAGTACTTC. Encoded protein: CAWTGEGETQYF.